Presented here are 24 T cell receptor beta chains from one specimen sequenced in a study of early T cells in non-severe SARS-CoV-2 infection. In TCRdb, the 5' RACE reads were re-called with MiXCR into one record per CDR3 protein. Among 30,000 to 35,000 distinct CDR3 sequences listed, roughly 4.8% were seen once. Sequenced sample: whole blood. These receptors were obtained from an adult who was a healthcare worker with PCR-confirmed SARS-CoV-2 infection or an uninfected control (not recorded which).

Many counts were recorded for this clonotype. The chain uses TRBV30 and TRBJ2-7; 9 bases line up with TRBD2. The CDR3 covers 14 residues. Trimming removed 5 bases from V and 4 bases from J; junction bases left unmatched: 9. Germline V gene lookup returns CDR1 GTSNPN and CDR2 SVGIG (reference sequence). CDR3 bases: TGTGCCTGGGACTTAGCGGGGGAGTCTTACGAGCAGTACTTC. Translating it yields CAWDLAGESYEQYF.

This clonotype occurred many times. The chain has TRBV20-1 and TRBJ2-1, with D hard to call. The V gene lost 2 bases and the J gene lost 4 bases, with 6 bases spanning the gap. Germline V gene lookup returns CDR1 DFQATT and CDR2 SNEGSKA (reference sequence). The CDR3 is made up of 12 amino acids. The CDR3 reads CSARYTYNEQFF. The CDR3 coding sequence is TGCAGTGCTAGATACACTTACAATGAGCAGTTCTTC.

At least ten counts were recorded for this clonotype. At one boundary the junction diverges from the germline segment, which might be a read error. The CDR3, as DNA: TGTGCGAGCAAGGAGAGTAACTCTGGAAACACCATATATTTT. Encoded protein: CASKESNSGNTIYF. The V gene is TRBV6-6, the J gene TRBJ1-3; no clear D. CDR1 is MNHNY and CDR2 is SVGAGI in the germline V gene (reference sequence). The CDR3 spans 14 residues.

The sample holds a few counts of this clonotype. V and J are TRBV20-1 and TRBJ1-1; 9 nucleotides agree with TRBD1. The CDR3 is 14 amino acids. Unmatched junction bases numbered 8, after V lost 5 bases and J lost 4 bases. CDR1 is DFQATT and CDR2 is SNEGSKA in the germline V gene (reference sequence). This chain's CDR3 is CSASYRGRGTEAFF. The CDR3, as DNA: TGCAGTGCTTCATACAGGGGGCGCGGCACTGAAGCTTTCTTT.

This clonotype has at least ten counts. J is TRBJ2-2 and V is TRBV28; 8 nucleotides line up with TRBD2. The CDR3 runs 12 residues. Germline values: CDR1 MDHEN, CDR2 SYDVKM. With V trimmed by 2 bases and J by 11 bases, 1 base remained unmatched. The CDR3 sequence: CASSLAGGELFF. DNA for the CDR3: TGTGCCAGCAGTTTAGCGGGGGGAGAGCTGTTTTTT.

The table lists this clonotype with many counts. V usage is TRBV5-1 and J usage is TRBJ2-1; TRBD1 might be the D (6 bases). Trimming pared 0 bases from V and 7 bases from J, leaving 8 bases between. The CDR3 contains 13 residues. Per germline, CDR1 SGHRS and CDR2 YFSETQ. CDR3 region: CASSLARGNEQFF. The DNA for the CDR3 is TGCGCCAGCAGCTTGGCCAGGGGAAATGAGCAGTTCTTC.

This clonotype was observed at least ten times. J is TRBJ1-1 and V is TRBV5-1, with 7 bases matching TRBD1. The CDR3 spans 15 residues. Germline CDR1 SGHRS, CDR2 YFSETQ. Trimming took 5 bases from V and 1 from J; bases not matched to a gene: 8. This chain's CDR3 is CASRIGTVENTEAFF. The CDR3 DNA is TGCGCCAGCAGGATCGGGACAGTCGAGAACACTGAAGCTTTCTTT.

This clonotype was found many times. V gene TRBV28 combines with J gene TRBJ2-3; 7 bases agree with TRBD1. J gave up 4 bases and V 6 bases, and 7 bases lay outside the gene matches. The CDR3 spans 14 residues. Germline CDR1 MDHEN, CDR2 SYDVKM. CDR3 sequence: CASSLRQGSDTQYF. Written as DNA, the CDR3 is TGTGCCAGCAGCTTACGACAGGGTTCAGATACGCAGTATTTT.

This clonotype turned up a few times. The J gene is TRBJ2-5, the V gene TRBV20-1; 12 bases fit TRBD2. J gave up 5 bases and V 5 bases, and 12 bases lay outside the gene matches. CDR3 size: 16 residues. CDR1 is DFQATT and CDR2 is SNEGSKA in the germline V gene (reference sequence). CDR3 residues: CSAGISGLAGWETQYF. CDR3 in DNA: TGCAGTGCTGGAATATCGGGACTAGCGGGTTGGGAGACCCAGTACTTC.

The chain combines TRBV6-4 with TRBJ2-2; no firm D call. Per the germline V gene, CDR1 is MRHNA and CDR2 is SNTAGT. The CDR3 length is 14 residues. CDR3 coding DNA: TGTGTCACCAAGACACATTCGAACACCGGGGAGCTGTTTTTT. This translates into CVTKTHSNTGELFF.

The chain carries TRBV1 and TRBJ2-3; the table calls TRBD2, which could not be checked here. TRBV1 is marked as a pseudogene. The CDR3 contains 16 residues. Here the CDR3 reads CTSSHEGEGQGDTQYF. The CDR3 DNA sequence: TGCACCAGCAGCCACGAGGGGGAGGGCCAGGGAGATACGCAGTATTTT.

This clonotype was counted a few times. The DNA of the CDR3 is TGTGCCACCAGCAGAGATCAGGGCCACTACGAGCAGTACTTC. Its translation is CATSRDQGHYEQYF. This chain uses TRBV15 with TRBJ2-7; a possible D gene is TRBD1 (5 bases). The germline gives CDR1 LNHNV, CDR2 YYDKDF (reference sequence). The CDR3 extends over 14 amino acids. V was pared by 0 bases and J by 3 bases, with 9 bases between.

At least ten counts were recorded for this clonotype. The V and J genes are TRBV28 and TRBJ2-7; 8 bases map to TRBD1. The length of the CDR3 is 15 residues. Germline V gene sequence: CDR1 MDHEN, CDR2 SYDVKM. V was clipped by 6 bases and J by 0 bases; unmatched bases: 7. CDR3 in amino acids: CASSRAGGYSYEQYF. The CDR3 DNA sequence: TGTGCCAGCAGCCGTGCAGGGGGCTACTCCTACGAGCAGTACTTC.

This clonotype has only a few counts. This chain joins TRBV30 and TRBJ2-2, with 9 bases identical to TRBD1. Per the germline V gene, CDR1 is GTSNPN and CDR2 is SVGIG (reference sequence). The CDR3 has 15 residues. The ends lost 5 bases at V and 0 bases at J; junction bases unmatched: 4. In nucleotides, the CDR3 is TGTGCCTGGGGACAGGGGATGTCGAACACCGGGGAGCTGTTTTTT. It yields the protein CAWGQGMSNTGELFF.

This clonotype was observed at least ten times. The chain carries TRBV12-3 or TRBV12-4 and TRBJ2-3; no clear D gene. Trimming shortened V by 7 bases and J by 6 bases, and 11 bases separated the two germline ends. The CDR3 extends over 12 amino acids. The CDR3 sequence is CASTTYRDTQYF. The CDR3 DNA sequence: TGTGCCAGCACTACATACCGGGATACGCAGTATTTT.

This chain joins TRBV11-2 and TRBJ2-1; possibly TRBD2 for D (6 bases). Germline CDR1 SGHAT, CDR2 FQNNGV. This CDR3 spans 12 amino acids. V gave up 7 bases and J gave up 15 bases, with 19 bases separating them. DNA of the CDR3: TGTGCCAGCACCGAAACTAGCCCGGTCCGGTTCTTC. Translation: CASTETSPVRFF. Full variable domain (missing parts from reference TRBV11-2 and TRBJ2-1): EAGVAQSPRYKIIEKRQSVAFWCNPISGHATLYWYQQILGQGPKLLIQFQNNGVVDDSQLPKDRFSAERLKGVDSTLKIQPAKLEDSAVYLCASTETSPVRFFGPGTRLTVL.

This clonotype has only a few counts. The chain recombines TRBV5-4 with TRBJ1-5; no clear D gene. The germline V gene has CDR1 SGHNT and CDR2 YYREEE (reference sequence). Trimming took off 1 base at V and 0 bases at J, with 14 bases between the two ends. The CDR3 is made up of 17 amino acids. Written as DNA, the CDR3 is TGTGCCAGCAGCTTGTTTCCGCCAGAGTCTAGCAATCAGCCCCAGCATTTT. Amino acid sequence: CASSLFPPESSNQPQHF.

The chain employs TRBV7-9 and TRBJ2-2; D may be TRBD1 (6 bases). The CDR3 has 17 residues. The V and J ends lost 4 bases and 3 bases respectively, with 18 bases between them. Germline-derived CDR1 and CDR2 are SEHNR and FQNEAQ (reference sequence). In DNA form, the CDR3 reads TGTGCCAGCAGCTCCCAGACAGGAAGGCCGCACACCGGGGAGCTGTTTTTT. Translating it yields CASSSQTGRPHTGELFF.

The chain uses TRBV18 and TRBJ1-2, with 8 bases that match TRBD1. Germline V gene data show CDR1 as KGHSH and CDR2 as LQKENI. V was pared by 3 bases and J by 5 bases, with 11 bases of the junction left unmatched. This CDR3 is built from 16 residues. CDR3 DNA: TGTGCCAGCTCACCTCTTCCGGACAGGGAATTATATGGCTACACCTTC. Translated, it gives CASSPLPDRELYGYTF. The full variable domain, with the rest looked up from reference TRBV18 and TRBJ1-2, is NAGVMQNPRHLVRRRGQEARLRCSPMKGHSHVYWYRQLPEEGLKFMVYLQKENIIDESGMPKERFSAEFPKEGPSILRIQQVVRGDSAAYFCASSPLPDRELYGYTFGSGTRLTVV.

This clonotype was seen at least ten times. The J gene is TRBJ2-3, the V gene TRBV2; TRBD1 or TRBD2 may be the D gene (5 bases each). V shed 6 bases and J shed 4 bases, with 20 bases lying between them. In germline, CDR1 is SNHLY, CDR2 FYNNEI. This CDR3 region has 16 residues. The CDR3 DNA follows: TGTGCCAGCAGATTAACCGGGACCGCAACCCCAGATACGCAGTATTTT. It yields the protein CASRLTGTATPDTQYF.

This clonotype was picked up many times. The V gene is TRBV6-1, the J gene TRBJ2-7; TRBD1 matches 11 bases. The germline CDR1 and CDR2 sequences are MNHNS and SASEGT. The CDR3 has 14 amino acids. V shed 6 bases, J shed 5 bases, and the junction held 6 bases outside the gene matches. The CDR3 coding sequence is TGTGCCAGCAGACCTGGGACAGGGGGGCACGAGCAGTACTTC. Protein sequence: CASRPGTGGHEQYF.

This clonotype was counted at least ten times. V usage is TRBV10-3 and J usage is TRBJ2-3; TRBD2 aligns across 10 bases. V gave up 10 bases and J gave up 0 bases; unmatched junction bases: 1. This CDR3 comprises 13 residues. CDR1 is ENHRY and CDR2 is SYGVKD in the germline V gene. The CDR3 region is CATSGSSTDTQYF. CDR3 DNA: TGTGCCACTAGCGGGAGTAGCACAGATACGCAGTATTTT.

The V and J genes are TRBV29-1 and TRBJ2-2, with TRBD2 as a possible D gene (5 bases). Germline V gene sequence: CDR1 SQVTM, CDR2 ANQGSEA. CDR3 length: 15 amino acids. The V end was cut by 4 bases, the J end by 0 bases, with 12 bases between. This CDR3 reads CSVGLGSANTGELFF. The CDR3, as DNA: TGCAGCGTTGGTCTGGGGAGCGCGAACACCGGGGAGCTGTTTTTT.

The chain has TRBV20-1 and TRBJ2-7, with D hard to call. Per the germline V gene, CDR1 is DFQATT and CDR2 is SNEGSKA (reference sequence). Trimming left V 0 bases short and J 1 base short, with 1 base between. The CDR3 extends over 11 amino acids. The CDR3 coding sequence is TGCAGTGCTAGAGAATCCTACGAGCAGTACTTC. Protein product: CSARESYEQYF.